Listed below are T cell receptor beta chains from one sample, sequenced in a study of vaccination and CD4 T cells after COVID-19. One entry per CDR3 protein, called by TCRdb with MiXCR from the PCR reads. Of about 13,000 distinct CDR3 sequences in the sample, around 41% were seen once. Their recognized antigens are unknown. Sequencing input: CD4+ T cells from blood, cultured in vitro. The receptors originated from a human donor who had recovered from COVID-19. The CDR3 runs from the conserved cysteine through the conserved F or W. Each record gives: V gene, D gene, CDR3 protein. The D gene is left open where the match is weak.

TRBV6-1 . CASSEGRNTEAFF
TRBV24-1 . CATSDSGTEQFF
TRBV19 . CASTHIGAQGGQPQHF
TRBV3-1 . CASSHSKVRLEGITDTQYF
TRBV9 TRBD1 CASSVEGLGQGNTEAFF
TRBV10-3 . CAISDGELAEAFF
TRBV21-1 . CASSKVGETQYF
TRBV12-3/TRBV12-4 . CASSFGQGGYGYTF
TRBV5-1 . CASSPRQGYGYTF
TRBV19 TRBD1 CASTPGQGAFGYTF
TRBV27 . CASSLLGRGVTNYGYTF
TRBV5-1 TRBD1 CASRDGTAANYGYTF
TRBV27 . CATADRWGADTQYF
TRBV12-3/TRBV12-4 . CASSLLRNTEAFF
TRBV20-1 . CSASFRVTEAFF
TRBV12-3/TRBV12-4 TRBD1 CASRNRGRSTEAFF
TRBV27 TRBD1 CASSLTGQGTGGYTF
TRBV5-8 TRBD1 CASSGLGQPPYEQYF
TRBV15 . CATSRDTRSYEQYF
TRBV12-3/TRBV12-4 TRBD1 CASSFVQGETNYGYTF
TRBV7-4 TRBD2 CASSLATDPTPQRGYEQYF
TRBV7-2 . CASSAGHGYGYTF
TRBV20-1 TRBD2 CSARLAGGKQYF
TRBV19 TRBD2 CASSTNIAGGTDTQYF
TRBV5-1 TRBD2 CASSTSGIVYEQYF
TRBV24-1 . CATRATNTGELFF
TRBV30 TRBD1 CAWSGDREQPQHF